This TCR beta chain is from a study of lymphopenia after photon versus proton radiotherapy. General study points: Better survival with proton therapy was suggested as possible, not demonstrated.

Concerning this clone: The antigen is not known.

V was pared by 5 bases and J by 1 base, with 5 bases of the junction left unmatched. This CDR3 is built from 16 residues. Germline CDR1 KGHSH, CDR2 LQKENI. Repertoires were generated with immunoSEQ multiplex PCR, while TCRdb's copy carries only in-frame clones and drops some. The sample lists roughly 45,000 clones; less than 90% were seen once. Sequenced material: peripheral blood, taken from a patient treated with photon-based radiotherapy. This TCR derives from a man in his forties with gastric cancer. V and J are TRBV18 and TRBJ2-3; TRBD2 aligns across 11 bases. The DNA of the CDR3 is TGTGCCAGCTCAAAACTAGCGGGGGTTGGCACAGATACGCAGTATTTT. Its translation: CASSKLAGVGTDTQYF.